This T cell receptor beta chain emerged from a study of blood T cell repertoires in COVID-19. Turning to the study itself: The analysed material was cDNA or gDNA that came from T cells, B-cell-depleted T cells, or PBMCs.

Individuals drawn from under 30 US areas were roughly 18 to 89 years old. The CDR3 runs to 14 residues. CDR1 is LNHDA and CDR2 is SQIVND in the germline V gene (reference sequence). The J segment lost 3 bases and the V segment lost 10 bases, leaving 10 bases of the junction unmatched. Per the study methods: Reference gene primer amplification gave estimated nucleated cell counts. Assay: immunoSEQ multiplex PCR; the TCRdb copy retains only in-frame clones and omits some. That table furnishes V, J and clone size, whereas the DNA furnished D and trimming. The sample includes roughly 200,000 clones, approximately 85% of them seen just once.

Sequenced: PBMCs or T cells enriched from blood (not recorded which). This TCR derives from a man aged 35-49 years who had recovered from COVID-19. This chain uses TRBV19 with TRBJ1-1; TRBD1 matches 8 bases. For the CDR3, the DNA is TGTGCCACCCACAGGGGGATGTGGGACACTGAAGCTTTCTTT. Translation: CATHRGMWDTEAFF.